The rows below give T cell receptor beta chains drawn from one sample of a study of CD8 T cells in ankylosing spondylitis. Each CDR3 protein is one row after TCRdb ran MiXCR on the 5' RACE reads. Of approximately 300,000 distinct CDR3 sequences listed, 7% to 9% were seen once; the top ten hold more than 12%. The sample consisted of blood, either unsorted or a sorted T cell fraction (not recorded which). The receptors stem from a male donor with ankylosing spondylitis. Each CDR3 is given with its conserved first and last residue. The D gene is left open where the match is weak. Size is stated for part of the rows, as once, few or many counts, or as a class when the clone is expanded.

j_gene,d_gene,v_gene,abundance,CDR3aa,CDR3nt
TRBJ1-5,.,TRBV2,.,CASTPLLQSQPQHF,TGTGCCAGCACCCCCCTCCTGCAGTCCCAGCCCCAGCATTTT
TRBJ2-2,.,TRBV15,many,CATSRDPGATGELFF,TGTGCCACCAGCAGAGATCCGGGGGCCACCGGGGAGCTGTTTTTT
TRBJ2-1,TRBD2,TRBV19,many,CASSAPPSLAGENNEQFF,TGTGCCAGTAGTGCACCCCCCTCCCTAGCGGGAGAAAACAATGAGCAGTTCTTC
TRBJ2-1,.,TRBV6-5,many,CASSYSGRGSYNEQFF,TGTGCCAGCAGTTACTCGGGTCGAGGGTCCTACAATGAGCAGTTCTTC
TRBJ1-1,TRBD1,TRBV12-3/TRBV12-4,.,CASSLDRTPLTEASF,TGTGCCAGCAGTTTGGACAGGACCCCCCTAACTGAAGCTTCCTTT
TRBJ2-7,TRBD2,TRBV9,.,CASSVGSGSENEQYF,TGTGCCAGCAGCGTTGGTAGCGGGAGTGAAAACGAGCAGTACTTC
TRBJ2-1,TRBD2,TRBV24-1,few,CATSDSLAGALNEQFF,TGTGCCACCAGTGATTCCCTAGCGGGAGCGCTCAATGAGCAGTTCTTC
TRBJ2-1,TRBD2,TRBV12-3/TRBV12-4,few,CASSSPWSGSGSYNEQFF,TGTGCCAGCAGTTCCCCATGGAGCGGGAGTGGCTCCTACAATGAGCAGTTCTTC
TRBJ2-5,.,TRBV2,few,CASSDPVPETQYF,TGTGCCAGCAGTGACCCCGTCCCCGAGACCCAGTACTTC
TRBJ2-6,TRBD2,TRBV5-1,.,CASSLEQGLGGANVLTF,TGCGCCAGCAGCTTAGAACAGGGACTAGGAGGGGCCAACGTCCTGACTTTC
TRBJ2-7,TRBD1,TRBV6-1,.,CASSVQGSYEQYF,TGTGCCAGCAGTGTACAGGGGTCCTACGAGCAGTACTTC
TRBJ2-7,TRBD2,TRBV20-1,.,CSARASGKYEQYF,TGCAGTGCTAGAGCTAGCGGGAAATACGAGCAGTACTTC
TRBJ2-7,TRBD1,TRBV6-5,many,CASSYSKTGQGWYEQYF,TGTGCCAGCAGTTACTCGAAGACCGGACAGGGTTGGTACGAGCAGTACTTC
TRBJ2-1,.,TRBV7-9,few,CASSSPLGGGSYNEQFF,TGTGCCAGCAGCTCCCCCCTAGGGGGAGGCTCCTACAATGAGCAGTTCTTC
TRBJ2-1,TRBD1,TRBV9,few,CASSVGDRGGRSYNEQFF,TGTGCCAGCAGCGTAGGGGACAGGGGCGGGAGGTCCTACAATGAGCAGTTCTTC
TRBJ2-5,.,TRBV27,.,CASMGRLQGETQYF,TGTGCCAGCATGGGGAGGCTCCAGGGGGAGACCCAGTACTTC
TRBJ2-7,TRBD2,TRBV7-2,few,CASSTHGGSQYEQYF,TGTGCCAGCAGCACCCACGGCGGGAGTCAGTACGAGCAGTACTTC
TRBJ1-2,.,TRBV28,few,CASLIGGGRWAYGYTF,TGTGCCAGTTTAATAGGAGGGGGAAGATGGGCCTATGGCTACACCTTC
TRBJ1-2,TRBD1,TRBV20-1,few,CSASRTGASGYTF,TGCAGTGCTAGCCGGACAGGGGCGTCTGGCTACACCTTC
TRBJ1-5,.,TRBV20-1,.,CSAIPDLSNQPQHF,TGCAGTGCTATTCCAGACCTTAGCAATCAGCCCCAGCATTTT
TRBJ2-7,.,TRBV28,.,CASSSTRDEQYF,TGTGCCAGCAGTTCAACCAGGGACGAGCAGTACTTC
TRBJ1-1,.,TRBV4-1,many,CASSQVSLLGTEAFF,TGCGCCAGCAGCCAAGTTTCACTTTTAGGGACTGAAGCTTTCTTT
TRBJ2-7,TRBD2,TRBV5-1,.,CASSWRGLAGASYEQYF,TGCGCCAGCAGCTGGAGGGGGCTAGCGGGAGCCTCCTACGAGCAGTACTTC
TRBJ2-7,TRBD2,TRBV10-3,many,CAISEGTSGRISYEQYF,TGTGCCATCAGTGAAGGGACTAGCGGGAGAATTTCCTACGAGCAGTACTTC
TRBJ2-3,.,TRBV28,few,CASNLGGVRADTQYF,TGTGCCAGCAATCTTGGAGGGGTCCGCGCAGATACGCAGTATTTT
TRBJ2-2,.,TRBV4-2,few,CASSGDGRSTGELFF,TGTGCCAGCAGCGGAGATGGGCGGAGCACCGGGGAGCTGTTTTTT
TRBJ2-2,.,TRBV10-3,.,CAIMGPSNTGELFF,TGTGCCATCATGGGACCATCGAACACCGGGGAGCTGTTTTTT
TRBJ2-5,.,TRBV7-6,few,CASSLVPTANQETQYF,TGTGCCAGCAGCTTAGTTCCCACGGCCAACCAAGAGACCCAGTACTTC
TRBJ1-2,.,TRBV19,.,CASTEARAGVSYTF,TGTGCCAGTACGGAAGCGAGGGCAGGGGTTAGCTACACCTTC